This TCR beta chain came from a study of PD-1 blockade in mismatch repair-deficient tumors. As for this clone: No antigen is known for it.

Overall study results and limits: Tumor-resident clones, often absent from pretreatment blood, expanded after pembrolizumab and then contracted.

V lost 2 bases and J lost 5, with 10 bases in between. The CDR3 sequence is 13 residues long. The germline V gene encodes CDR1 LGHNA and CDR2 YNFKEQ. Libraries were prepared by immunoSEQ multiplex PCR; TCRdb keeps only in-frame clonotypes and omits some of them. The table has about 68,000 clones, around 73% seen once; the top ten hold approximately 5%. This TCR was recovered from an adult with mismatch repair-deficient cancer. Specimen: peripheral blood, collected 2 weeks after starting pembrolizumab. The chain is built from TRBV4-2 and TRBJ2-7; D unclear. CDR3 nucleotides: TGTGCCAGCAGCCAACCGGCTGGGGACGAGCAGTACTTC. The encoded protein is CASSQPAGDEQYF.